Listed below are T cell receptor beta chains from one sample, sequenced in a study of blood T cell repertoires in COVID-19. TCRdb keeps only in-frame clones here, not all; method: immunoSEQ multiplex PCR. The sample yields a few hundred thousand clones, around 86% seen once. The sequenced sample was PBMCs or T cells enriched from blood (not recorded which). The receptors were gathered from a middle-aged woman with acute COVID-19. CDR3s include the opening cysteine and the closing phenylalanine or tryptophan. Each record gives: J gene, V gene, clone size, CDR3 protein. Clone size is not always given. Where it is, it says once, few, many or a class for expanded clones.

TRBJ1-2	TRBV29-1	NA	CSVRTGGGGYTF
TRBJ2-2	TRBV19	NA	CASSKTGQGVPRTGELFF
TRBJ2-2	TRBV29-1	few	CSVHPGDRANTGELFF
TRBJ2-1	TRBV7-8	few	CASSLARGFGVGEQFF
TRBJ2-3	TRBV7-9	once	CASSFQVAGVSDTQYF
TRBJ2-3	TRBV27	NA	CASSLKGPGGGRSDTQYF
TRBJ2-2	TRBV4-1	NA	CASSQEGTRAGELFF
TRBJ1-6	TRBV6-2/TRBV6-3	NA	CASSSTGIGNSPLHF
TRBJ1-2	TRBV10-2	NA	CASSESGPYGYTF
TRBJ2-7	TRBV7-8	once	CASSSGVSYEQYF
TRBJ2-3	TRBV19	NA	CASSISSLAGGWDTQYF
TRBJ1-2	TRBV12-3/TRBV12-4	once	CASSVRDRAYTF
TRBJ1-2	TRBV6-5	once	CASSSRTDMTYGYTF
TRBJ2-2	TRBV5-6	NA	CASSLWREGRFGELFF
TRBJ2-3	TRBV2	NA	CALGEQRRTDTQYF
TRBJ1-6	TRBV20-1	NA	CSASIGNSPLHF
TRBJ2-7	TRBV4-1	NA	CASSPGGDRFYEQYF
TRBJ2-7	TRBV6-6	NA	CASRTSGFYEQYF
TRBJ2-5	TRBV5-1	NA	CASSLRTGGQETQYF
TRBJ1-6	TRBV19	NA	CASTKRAGDSPLHF
TRBJ2-6	TRBV5-6	NA	CASSLGLVGANVLTF
TRBJ2-2	TRBV11-2	NA	CASSSPVLAGELFF
TRBJ1-1	TRBV2	NA	CASTSSGGNTEAFF
TRBJ2-5	TRBV7-6	many	CASSLGTGIETQYF
TRBJ2-5	TRBV28	NA	CASSFTWTALGQETQYF
TRBJ2-5	TRBV28	NA	CASSLTSGRALEETQYF
TRBJ1-2	TRBV28	NA	CASSYYRNGYTF
TRBJ2-7	TRBV7-8	few	CASSLLTSYEQYF
TRBJ2-7	TRBV5-1	few	CASSLEAANSYEQYF
TRBJ1-2	TRBV28	NA	CASRMGGNYGYTF
TRBJ2-2	TRBV5-1	NA	CASSFLRRQDGPGELFF
TRBJ2-1	TRBV7-8	NA	CASSSAGGRKFNEQFF
TRBJ2-5	TRBV5-1	NA	CASRLWTGVETQYF
TRBJ1-2	TRBV7-2	NA	CASSFTGTGPGRVNYGYTF
TRBJ2-1	TRBV6-4	NA	CASSEGTTNEQFF
TRBJ2-1	TRBV5-1	NA	CASRGQGASNEQFF
TRBJ2-7	TRBV9	NA	CASSGSGAAWGDEQYF
TRBJ2-7	TRBV10-3	NA	CAISESYGNLYEQYF
TRBJ1-2	TRBV5-8	NA	CASSLGTGEDTF
TRBJ1-1	TRBV6-1	NA	CASSGLRDRGRWTEAFF
TRBJ2-1	TRBV6-1	NA	CASSVRTADSYNEQFF
TRBJ2-3	TRBV5-1	NA	CASSSYPSTTDTQYF
TRBJ2-7	TRBV27	few	CASSLAGTTYEQYF
TRBJ1-3	TRBV19	NA	CASSMAGRSPSSGNTIYF
TRBJ2-7	TRBV28	NA	CASSFRSKTYEQYF
TRBJ1-5	TRBV30	NA	CAWSVLPGGSQHF
TRBJ2-1	TRBV3-1/TRBV3-2	NA	CASSQPPVRGHPNNEQFF
TRBJ2-7	TRBV19	once	CASSMGSGPYEQYF